This T cell receptor beta chain derives from a study of patients and donors after allogeneic stem cell transplantation. CDR1 and CDR2 from the germline V gene are ENHRY and SYGVKD. The CDR3 spans 15 residues. V trimming: 0 bases; J trimming: 9 bases; junction bases outside the gene matches: 9. This clonotype was seen at least ten times. Each CDR3 protein is one row after TCRdb ran MiXCR on the RT-PCR reads. The sample includes about a million distinct CDR3 sequences, about 20% of them seen just once. The V and J genes are TRBV10-3 and TRBJ2-7; TRBD1 aligns across 9 bases. The material sequenced was blood, either unsorted or a sorted T cell fraction (not recorded which). This TCR derives from a human donor who was either an allogeneic HSCT recipient or a stem cell or donor lymphocyte infusion donor (not recorded which). It is not recorded whose cells these are; they may come from a transplant donor. CDR3: CAISESGTGSLGQYF. As DNA, the CDR3 is TGTGCCATCAGTGAGTCAGGGACAGGGTCCTTGGGGCAGTACTTC.